One sample yielded the 3 T cell receptor beta chains listed below, sequenced in a study of CXCR3-negative and CXCR3-positive naive CD8 T cells. cDNA libraries for TRB were generated by 5' RACE incorporating UMI labels. TCRdb re-called the 5' RACE reads; one entry per CDR3 protein, DNA not given. Its clone listing holds some 39,000 distinct CDR3 sequences. Sequenced sample: naive CXCR3- CD8+ T cells from blood. Subset: CD45RO-CCR7+CD27+CD95- naive CD8+ T cells lacking CXCR3 (TNR3-). The receptors stem from a human donor in good health. Some clones in this sample may be carry-over from other donors' samples.

V and J are TRBV28 and TRBJ1-2; TCRdb's D gene call, TRBD1, goes unchecked for lack of DNA. This CDR3 is 17 amino acids long. The germline gives CDR1 MDHEN, CDR2 SYDVKM. This CDR3 is CASTARIDRDPLNGYTF.

The V gene is TRBV12-3 or TRBV12-4, the J gene TRBJ2-7. This CDR3 spans 11 amino acids. This chain's CDR3 is CASSFGQERYF.

This chain connects TRBV19 to TRBJ2-1; TCRdb's D call of TRBD1 is untestable without DNA. Germline CDR1 reads LNHDA; CDR2 reads SQIVND (reference sequence). CDR3 length equals 14 residues. This CDR3 reads CASSISTGGNEQFF.